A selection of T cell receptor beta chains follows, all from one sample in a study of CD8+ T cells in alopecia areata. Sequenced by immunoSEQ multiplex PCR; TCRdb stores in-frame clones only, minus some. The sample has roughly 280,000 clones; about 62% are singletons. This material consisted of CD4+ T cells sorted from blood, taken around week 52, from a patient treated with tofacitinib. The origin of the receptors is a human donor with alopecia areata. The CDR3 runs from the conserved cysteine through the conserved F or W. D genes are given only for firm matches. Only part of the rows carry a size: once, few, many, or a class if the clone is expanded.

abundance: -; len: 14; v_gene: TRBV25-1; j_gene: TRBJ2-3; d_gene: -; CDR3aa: CASNGKTPTDTQYF; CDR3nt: TGTGCCAGCAACGGAAAAACGCCCACAGATACGCAGTATTTT
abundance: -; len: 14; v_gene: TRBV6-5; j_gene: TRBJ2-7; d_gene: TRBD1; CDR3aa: CASSPGQSSSEQYF; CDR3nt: TGTGCCAGCAGCCCGGGACAGAGTTCGTCCGAGCAGTACTTC
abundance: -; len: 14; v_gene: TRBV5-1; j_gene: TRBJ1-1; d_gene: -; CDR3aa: CASSRDGVNTEAFF; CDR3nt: TGCGCCAGCAGCCGGGACGGAGTCAACACTGAAGCTTTCTTT
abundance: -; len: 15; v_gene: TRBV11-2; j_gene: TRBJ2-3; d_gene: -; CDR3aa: CASSLDRGLTDTQYF; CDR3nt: TGTGCCAGCAGCTTAGACAGGGGCCTCACAGATACGCAGTATTTT
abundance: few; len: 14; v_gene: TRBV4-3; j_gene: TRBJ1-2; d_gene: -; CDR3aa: CASSQGRVNYGYTF; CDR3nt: TGCGCCAGCAGCCAAGGGAGAGTTAACTATGGCTACACCTTC
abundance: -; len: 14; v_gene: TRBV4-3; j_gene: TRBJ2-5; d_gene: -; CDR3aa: CASSLGGLWGKQYF; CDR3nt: TGCGCCAGCAGCCTGGGAGGACTTTGGGGGAAGCAGTACTTC
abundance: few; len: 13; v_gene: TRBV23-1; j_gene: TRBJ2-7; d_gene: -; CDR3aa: CASSQSTVYEQYF; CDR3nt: TGCGCCAGCAGTCAATCAACGGTCTACGAGCAGTACTTC
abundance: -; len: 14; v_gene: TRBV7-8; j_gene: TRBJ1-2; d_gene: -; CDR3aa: CASSPIMGSYGYTF; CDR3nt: TGTGCCAGCAGCCCCATCATGGGGAGCTATGGCTACACCTTC
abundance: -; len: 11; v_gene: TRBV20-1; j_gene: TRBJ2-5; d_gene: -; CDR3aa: CSAWDIETQYF; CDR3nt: TGCAGTGCTTGGGACATTGAGACCCAGTACTTC
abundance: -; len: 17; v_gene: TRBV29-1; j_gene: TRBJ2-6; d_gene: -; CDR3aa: CSVEILGDGSGANVLTF; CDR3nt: TGCAGCGTTGAAATCCTGGGTGACGGCTCTGGGGCCAACGTCCTGACTTTC
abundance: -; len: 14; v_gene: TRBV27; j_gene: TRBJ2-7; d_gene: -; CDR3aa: CASSLDWGTGEQYF; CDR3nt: TGTGCCAGCAGTTTAGATTGGGGGACGGGCGAGCAGTACTTC
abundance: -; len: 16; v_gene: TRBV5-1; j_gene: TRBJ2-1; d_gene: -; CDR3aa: CASSFGNAQGYNEQFF; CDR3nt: TGCGCCAGCAGCTTTGGGAACGCCCAGGGATACAATGAGCAGTTCTTC
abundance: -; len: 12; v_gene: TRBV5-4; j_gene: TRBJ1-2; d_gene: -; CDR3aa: CASSVGVDGYTF; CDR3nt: TGTGCCAGCAGCGTAGGGGTCGATGGCTACACCTTC
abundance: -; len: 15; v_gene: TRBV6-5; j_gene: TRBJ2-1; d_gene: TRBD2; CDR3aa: CASSYQRGTYNEQFF; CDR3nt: TGTGCCAGCAGTTACCAGCGGGGGACCTACAATGAGCAGTTCTTC
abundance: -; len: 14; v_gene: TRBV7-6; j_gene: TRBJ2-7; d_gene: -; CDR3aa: CASSSGLTSYEQYF; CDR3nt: TGTGCCAGCAGTTCGGGACTGACCTCCTACGAGCAGTACTTC
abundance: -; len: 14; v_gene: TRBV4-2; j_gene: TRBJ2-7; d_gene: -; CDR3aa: CASSQVGATYEQYF; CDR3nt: TGTGCCAGCAGCCAAGTTGGGGCGACCTACGAGCAGTACTTC
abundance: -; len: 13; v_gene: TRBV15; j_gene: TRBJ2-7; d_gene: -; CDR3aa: CATSPDRTYEQYF; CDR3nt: TGTGCCACCAGCCCAGACAGGACCTACGAGCAGTACTTC
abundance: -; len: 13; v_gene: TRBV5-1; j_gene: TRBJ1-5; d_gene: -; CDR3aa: CASSLAASGPQHF; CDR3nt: TGCGCCAGCAGCTTGGCCGCTTCCGGCCCCCAGCATTTT
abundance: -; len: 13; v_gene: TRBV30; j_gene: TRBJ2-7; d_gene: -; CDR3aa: CAWSVGGTYEQYF; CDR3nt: TGTGCCTGGAGTGTAGGGGGGACCTACGAGCAGTACTTC
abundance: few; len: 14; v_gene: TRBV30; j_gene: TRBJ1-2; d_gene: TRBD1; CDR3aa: CAWSEDRGIYGYTF; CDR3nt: TGTGCCTGGAGTGAGGACAGGGGGATTTATGGCTACACCTTC
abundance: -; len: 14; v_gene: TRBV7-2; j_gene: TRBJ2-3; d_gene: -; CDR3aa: CATTRQPGTDTQYF; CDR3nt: TGTGCCACGACCCGGCAGCCCGGCACAGATACGCAGTATTTT
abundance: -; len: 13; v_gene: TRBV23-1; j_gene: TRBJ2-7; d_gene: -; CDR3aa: CASTSYREGEQYF; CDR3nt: TGCGCCAGCACCTCCTACAGGGAGGGCGAGCAGTACTTC
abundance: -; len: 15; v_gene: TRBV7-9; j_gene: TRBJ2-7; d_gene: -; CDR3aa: CASIPLSGTAYEQYF; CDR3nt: TGTGCCAGCATCCCACTAAGCGGGACAGCCTACGAGCAGTACTTC
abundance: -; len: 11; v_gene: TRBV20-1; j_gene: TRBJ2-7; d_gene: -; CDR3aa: CSAIKTNEQYF; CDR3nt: TGCAGTGCTATAAAAACGAACGAGCAGTACTTC
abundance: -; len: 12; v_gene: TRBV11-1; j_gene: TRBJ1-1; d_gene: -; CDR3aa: CASQFQVGEAFF; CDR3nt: TGTGCCAGCCAATTCCAGGTTGGTGAAGCTTTCTTT
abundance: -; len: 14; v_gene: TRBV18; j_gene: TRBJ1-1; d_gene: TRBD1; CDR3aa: CASSPLGQDTEAFF; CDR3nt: TGTGCCAGCTCACCACTCGGACAGGACACTGAAGCTTTCTTT
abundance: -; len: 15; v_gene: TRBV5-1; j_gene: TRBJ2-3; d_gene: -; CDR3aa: CASRGAELSTDTQYF; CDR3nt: TGCGCCAGCAGGGGGGCAGAACTTAGCACAGATACGCAGTATTTT
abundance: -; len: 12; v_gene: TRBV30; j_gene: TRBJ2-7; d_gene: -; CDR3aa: CAFTSKVNEQYF; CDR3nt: TGTGCCTTTACCTCGAAGGTGAACGAGCAGTACTTC
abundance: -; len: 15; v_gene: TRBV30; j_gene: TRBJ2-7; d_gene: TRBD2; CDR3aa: CAWSRGTSGGYEQYF; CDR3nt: TGTGCCTGGAGCCGTGGGACTAGCGGGGGCTACGAGCAGTACTTC
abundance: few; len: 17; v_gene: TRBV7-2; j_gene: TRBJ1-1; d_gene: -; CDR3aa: CASSLNRGEWTGVMAFF; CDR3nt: TGTGCCAGCAGCTTAAATCGGGGCGAGTGGACGGGGGTTATGGCTTTCTTT
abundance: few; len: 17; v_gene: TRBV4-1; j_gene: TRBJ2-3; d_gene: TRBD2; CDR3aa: CASSQARTSGGADTQYF; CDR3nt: TGCGCCAGCAGCCAAGCTCGGACTAGCGGGGGGGCTGATACGCAGTATTTT
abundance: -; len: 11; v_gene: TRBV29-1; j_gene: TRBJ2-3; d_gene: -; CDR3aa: CSVLATDTQYF; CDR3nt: TGCAGCGTCCTAGCGACAGATACGCAGTATTTT
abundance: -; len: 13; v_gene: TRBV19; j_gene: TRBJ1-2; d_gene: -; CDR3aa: CASSRWAADGYTF; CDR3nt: TGTGCCAGTAGTAGATGGGCTGCGGACGGCTACACCTTC
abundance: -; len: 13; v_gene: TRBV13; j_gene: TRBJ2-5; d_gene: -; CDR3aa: CASSLAGTETQYF; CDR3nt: TGTGCCAGCAGCTTAGCAGGCACAGAGACCCAGTACTTC
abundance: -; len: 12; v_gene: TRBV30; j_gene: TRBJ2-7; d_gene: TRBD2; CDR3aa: CAWSVGLYEQYF; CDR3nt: TGTGCCTGGAGTGTGGGACTATACGAGCAGTACTTC
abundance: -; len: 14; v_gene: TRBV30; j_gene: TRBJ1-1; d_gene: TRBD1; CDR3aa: CAWSQGARSTEAFF; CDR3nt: TGTGCCTGGAGTCAGGGGGCGAGGAGCACTGAAGCTTTCTTT
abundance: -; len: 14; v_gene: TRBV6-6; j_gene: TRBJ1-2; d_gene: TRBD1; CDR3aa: CASRPTGLNYGYTF; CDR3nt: TGTGCCAGCAGGCCGACAGGGCTTAACTATGGCTACACCTTC
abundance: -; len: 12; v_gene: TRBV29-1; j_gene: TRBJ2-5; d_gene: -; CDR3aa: CSVAGYQETQYF; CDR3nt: TGCAGCGTTGCCGGTTACCAAGAGACCCAGTACTTC
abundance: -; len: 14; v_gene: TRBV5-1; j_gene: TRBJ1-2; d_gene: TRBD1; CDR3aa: CASSRGQAHYGYTF; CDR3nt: TGCGCCAGCAGCAGGGGACAGGCCCACTATGGCTACACCTTC
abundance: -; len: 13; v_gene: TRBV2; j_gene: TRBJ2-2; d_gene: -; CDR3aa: CASSQGPWGELFF; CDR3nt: TGTGCCAGCAGCCAGGGGCCGTGGGGGGAGCTGTTTTTT
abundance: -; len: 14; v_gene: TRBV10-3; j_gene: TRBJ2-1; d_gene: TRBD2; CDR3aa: CAISSSGGEGVQFF; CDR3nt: TGTGCCATCAGCTCTAGCGGGGGGGAGGGAGTGCAGTTCTTC
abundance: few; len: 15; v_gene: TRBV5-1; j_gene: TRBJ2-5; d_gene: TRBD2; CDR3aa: CASSLEPGLAKTQYF; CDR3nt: TGCGCCAGCAGCTTGGAGCCGGGACTAGCGAAGACCCAGTACTTC
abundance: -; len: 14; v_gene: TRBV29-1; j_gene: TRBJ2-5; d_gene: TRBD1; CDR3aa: CSVRPGTGPGTQYF; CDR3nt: TGCAGCGTACGCCCCGGGACAGGGCCCGGGACCCAGTACTTC
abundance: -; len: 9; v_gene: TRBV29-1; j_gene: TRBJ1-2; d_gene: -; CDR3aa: CSVEPGPSF; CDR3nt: TGCAGCGTTGAGCCAGGGCCCAGCTTC
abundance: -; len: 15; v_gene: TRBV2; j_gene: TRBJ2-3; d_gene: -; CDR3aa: CASRETTHSTDTQYF; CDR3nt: TGTGCCAGCAGGGAGACTACCCATAGCACAGATACGCAGTATTTT
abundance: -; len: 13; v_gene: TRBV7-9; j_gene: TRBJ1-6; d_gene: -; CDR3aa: CASSLKPISPLHF; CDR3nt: TGTGCCAGCAGCTTAAAGCCGATTTCACCCCTCCACTTT
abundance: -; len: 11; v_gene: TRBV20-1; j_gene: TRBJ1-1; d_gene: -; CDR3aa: CSARRAEEAFF; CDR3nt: TGCAGTGCTAGGAGGGCGGAAGAAGCTTTCTTT
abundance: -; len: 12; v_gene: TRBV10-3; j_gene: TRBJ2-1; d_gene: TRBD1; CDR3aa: CAMGQGRDEQFF; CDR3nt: TGTGCCATGGGACAGGGTAGGGATGAGCAGTTCTTC
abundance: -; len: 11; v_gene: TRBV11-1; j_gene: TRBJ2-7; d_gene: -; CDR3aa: CASGPGYEQYF; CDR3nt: TGTGCCAGCGGGCCGGGGTACGAGCAGTACTTC
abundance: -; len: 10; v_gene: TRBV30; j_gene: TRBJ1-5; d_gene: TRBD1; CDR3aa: CALGGVTQHF; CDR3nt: TGTGCCTTAGGGGGCGTTACCCAGCATTTT
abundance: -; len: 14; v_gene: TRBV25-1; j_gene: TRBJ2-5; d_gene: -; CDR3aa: CASSRQGGSETQYF; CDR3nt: TGTGCCAGCTCGAGACAGGGAGGGTCAGAGACCCAGTACTTC
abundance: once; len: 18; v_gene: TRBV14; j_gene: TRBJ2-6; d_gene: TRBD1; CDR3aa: CASSRGQGVISGANVLTF; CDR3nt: TGTGCCAGCAGCCGAGGACAGGGGGTGATCTCTGGGGCCAACGTCCTGACTTTC
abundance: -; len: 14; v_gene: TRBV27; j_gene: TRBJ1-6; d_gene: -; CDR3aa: CASRMTVSNSPLHF; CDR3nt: TGTGCCAGCAGAATGACAGTCTCAAATTCACCCCTCCACTTT
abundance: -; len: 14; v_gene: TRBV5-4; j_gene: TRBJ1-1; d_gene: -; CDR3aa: CASSAQTGSTEAFF; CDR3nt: TGTGCCAGCAGCGCGCAAACAGGGTCGACTGAAGCTTTCTTT